This T cell receptor (beta chain) is drawn from a study of technical replicates of blood from several donors. Trimming removed 1 base at V and 2 bases at J, with 13 bases between. CDR1 is SGHAT and CDR2 is FQNNGV in the germline V gene. The CDR3 consists of 16 residues. TCRdb keeps only in-frame clones here, not all; method: immunoSEQ multiplex PCR. The sample consists of approximately 79,000 clones, about 96% of them appearing once. The sample taken for sequencing was T cells isolated from PBMCs. The rearrangement links TRBV11-2 to TRBJ2-3; no firm D call. This receptor was identified in a human donor in good health. CDR3 DNA sequence: TGTGCCAGCAGCTTAGGTGCGCCAAGAAACACAGATACGCAGTATTTT. It codes for CASSLGAPRNTDTQYF.